Described below is a single T cell receptor (beta chain) sequence and its context. The method was immunoSEQ multiplex PCR; TCRdb's version includes in-frame clones alone and lacks a portion of them. The sample lists a few hundred thousand clones; around 78% were seen once. This entry belongs to a study of blood T cell repertoires in COVID-19. Germline values: CDR1 MNHEY, CDR2 SVGAGI. CDR3 size: 13 residues. The V and J ends lost 2 bases and 3 bases respectively, with 7 bases between them. The chain combines TRBV6-5 with TRBJ1-1; D unclear. The material sequenced was peripheral blood. The clonotype originates from a man in his 60s who had recovered from COVID-19. CDR3 sequence reads: CASSYLRDTEAFF. The CDR3 DNA follows: TGTGCCAGCAGTTACCTACGGGACACTGAAGCTTTCTTT.